Listed here is a single T cell receptor (beta chain). The PCR contained 60 Vbeta and 13 Jbeta primers. The protocol was immunoSEQ multiplex PCR, while the TCRdb copy is restricted to in-frame clones and leaves out a portion. The sample has 120,000 or so clones; about 74% are singletons. The data originate from a study of cytomegalovirus exposure and HLA in healthy donors. The TCR originated in a woman aged 45-65 years in good health and CMV-seropositive. The specimen was PBMCs.

The CDR3 DNA is TGTGCCAGCAGCGTCGGCAGCAGGACTGAAGCTTTCTTT. Translated: CASSVGSRTEAFF. The J gene is TRBJ1-1, the V gene TRBV9, with D unclear. V shed 2 bases and J shed 5 bases, with 10 bases lying between them. The CDR3 extends over 13 amino acids. Germline V gene data show CDR1 as SGDLS and CDR2 as YYNGEE.